The 19 T cell receptor beta chains given below trace back to one sample, sequenced in a study of blood T cell repertoires in COVID-19. Produced via immunoSEQ multiplex PCR; TCRdb's table is partial and in-frame only. The table lists 25,000 to 30,000 clones, around 87% of them singletons, with 10% to 15% in the top ten. Sequenced input: peripheral blood. The source of these receptors is a human donor in a cohort sampled during active COVID-19. The donor label of this sample is uncertain.

The rearrangement uses TRBV10-2 and TRBJ2-1; 12 positions agree with TRBD2. V trimming: 3 bases; J trimming: 7 bases; junction bases outside the gene matches: 7. The CDR3 consists of 16 residues. Germline assignment: CDR1 WSHSY and CDR2 SAAADI. The CDR3 sequence is CASSDHLAGGPNEQFF. As DNA, the CDR3 is TGCGCCAGCAGTGACCATCTAGCGGGAGGGCCGAATGAGCAGTTCTTC.

The chain couples TRBV3-1 (or the pseudogene TRBV3-2) to TRBJ2-3; D unclear. The V end lost 4 bases, the J end lost 4 bases, and 9 bases lay between the germline ends. The CDR3 loop spans 13 amino acids. Germline-derived CDR1 and CDR2 are LGHDT and YNNKEL (reference sequence). CDR3 in amino acids: CASSPSGSDTQYF. Here the CDR3 DNA reads TGTGCCAGCAGCCCCTCCGGGTCAGATACGCAGTATTTT.

This clone was recorded a few times. Other nucleotide sequences from this sample produce the same CDR3. The chain has TRBV5-1 and TRBJ2-1, with 13 bases aligning to TRBD2. CDR3 length: 16 residues. V lost 4 bases, J lost 0 bases, and 1 base stayed unmatched. The germline V gene encodes CDR1 SGHRS and CDR2 YFSETQ. DNA of the CDR3: TGCGCCAGCAGCCGGACTAGCGGGAGCTCCTACAATGAGCAGTTCTTC. Its translation: CASSRTSGSSYNEQFF.

Notes on this clone: One end of the junction varies from germline; a read error may be responsible. V is TRBV13 and J is TRBJ2-1; 9 nucleotides line up with TRBD2. Germline V gives CDR1 PRHDT, CDR2 FYEKMQ (reference sequence). The CDR3 sequence is 15 residues long. CDR3 nucleotides: TGTGCCAGCAGATTAGCGGGAGTCGCCTACAATGAGCAGTTCTTC. Its protein is CASRLAGVAYNEQFF.

The CDR3 DNA is TGTGCCAGCAGCGTCGGACAGGGGGGCTACAATGAGCAGTTCTTC. Its translation is CASSVGQGGYNEQFF. This chain connects TRBV7-9 to TRBJ2-1; 10 bases fit TRBD1. The CDR3 has 15 amino acids. Germline V CDR1 and CDR2: SEHNR, FQNEAQ (reference sequence). The ends lost 5 bases at V and 3 bases at J; junction bases unmatched: 4. Complete variable domain (other parts from reference TRBV7-9 and TRBJ2-1): DTGVSQNPRHKITKRGQNVTFRCDPISEHNRLYWYRQTLGQGPEFLTYFQNEAQLEKSRLLSDRFSAERPKGSFSTLEIQRTEQGDSAMYLCASSVGQGGYNEQFFGPGTRLTVL.

This chain links TRBV15 with TRBJ2-3; TRBD2 matches at 14 bases. This CDR3 region has 20 residues. V lost 0 bases to trimming and J lost 4 bases; unmatched junction nucleotides: 12. CDR1 LNHNV and CDR2 YYDKDF come from the germline V gene (reference sequence). The chain's CDR3 is CATSRDLPGRLAGGPDTQYF. The CDR3, as DNA: TGTGCCACCAGCAGAGATCTGCCGGGACGACTAGCGGGAGGGCCAGATACGCAGTATTTT.

The chain uses TRBV14 and TRBJ2-7; D ambiguous. The V gene's germline CDR1 is SGHDN and CDR2 FVKESK. The length of the CDR3 is 13 residues. V was pared by 2 bases and J by 2 bases, with 7 bases between. CDR3 in DNA: TGTGCCAGCAGCCAAAGTGTAGCCTACGAGCAGTACTTC. This translates into CASSQSVAYEQYF.

The chain links TRBV27 to TRBJ2-7; 10 bases are shared with TRBD2. The junction had 8 bases not matched to a gene; V was cut back by 6 bases and J by 0 bases. The CDR3 length is 16 residues. Germline-derived CDR1 and CDR2 are MNHEY and SMNVEV (reference sequence). CDR3 amino acids: CASSTLIAGGSYEQYF. CDR3 nucleotides: TGTGCCAGCAGCACCTTAATAGCGGGAGGCTCCTACGAGCAGTACTTC.

The chain links TRBV5-1 to TRBJ1-2; no firm D call. The CDR3 spans 14 residues. V was trimmed by 3 bases and J by 1 base, leaving 10 bases between them. Germline CDR1 and CDR2: SGHRS and YFSETQ. CDR3 residues: CASSSSSGNYGYTF. The DNA for the CDR3 is TGCGCCAGCAGCTCTTCCTCGGGTAACTATGGCTACACCTTC.

The chain has TRBV5-1 and TRBJ1-6; 8 bases agree with TRBD1. CDR3 size: 16 residues. Per the germline V gene, CDR1 is SGHRS and CDR2 is YFSETQ. Losses at the gene ends were 0 bases for V and 6 bases for J; bases not matched to a gene: 5. The CDR3 DNA reads TGCGCCAGCAGCTTGGGAACAGGGGGAAGTAATTCACCCCTCCACTTT. It is translated as CASSLGTGGSNSPLHF. Full variable domain (rest looked up from reference TRBV5-1 and TRBJ1-6): KAGVTQTPRYLIKTRGQQVTLSCSPISGHRSVSWYQQTPGQGLQFLFEYFSETQRNKGNFPGRFSGRQFSNSRSEMNVSTLELGDSALYLCASSLGTGGSNSPLHFGNGTRLTVT.

The chain has TRBV28 and TRBJ2-7; D is ambiguous. The V and J ends lost 3 bases and 6 bases respectively, with 9 bases between them. The CDR3 is 12 residues long. CDR1 is MDHEN and CDR2 is SYDVKM in the germline V gene. CDR3 bases: TGTGCCAGCAGTTTGCCAGTAACCGAGCAGTACTTC. Residues: CASSLPVTEQYF.

The gene calls are TRBV10-1 and TRBJ2-7, with D possibly matching TRBD2 (5 bases). The CDR3 is 14 amino acids. CDR1 WNHNN and CDR2 SYGVQD come from the germline V gene (reference sequence). The V end was cut by 2 bases, the J end by 6 bases, with 14 bases between. The DNA of the CDR3 is TGCGCCAGCAGTGAGGAGGGTCGTGCTGGCGAGCAGTACTTC. Protein product: CASSEEGRAGEQYF.

To note about this clone: The sample contains more than one DNA sequence encoding this CDR3. V gene TRBV6-1 combines with J gene TRBJ2-4; D perhaps matches TRBD2 (5 bases). Germline CDR1 is MNHNS and CDR2 is SASEGT. This CDR3 is built from 13 residues. V gave up 1 base and J gave up 5 bases, with 6 bases separating them. The CDR3 DNA follows: TGTGCCAGCAGTGAAGGGGGAGAAAACATTCAGTACTTC. It codes for CASSEGGENIQYF.

V gene TRBV28 combines with J gene TRBJ1-4; 9 bases align to TRBD1. Unmatched junction bases numbered 10, after V lost 6 bases and J lost 5 bases. In germline, CDR1 is MDHEN, CDR2 SYDVKM. The CDR3 is 16 amino acids. CDR3 sequence reads: CASSLQLQGANEKLFF. The CDR3 DNA follows: TGTGCCAGCAGCCTCCAACTACAGGGGGCAAATGAAAAACTGTTTTTT.

The V and J genes are TRBV20-1 and TRBJ2-1; D perhaps matches TRBD2 (6 bases). The CDR3 length is 14 residues. Germline V gene data show CDR1 as DFQATT and CDR2 as SNEGSKA (reference sequence). With 3 bases removed from V and 0 bases from J, the gap between germline ends came to 9 bases. The CDR3 here is CSASFGSSYNEQFF. Here the CDR3 DNA reads TGCAGTGCTAGTTTCGGGAGCTCCTACAATGAGCAGTTCTTC.

This chain joins TRBV28 and TRBJ2-2; 7 bases align to TRBD1. The CDR3 loop spans 15 amino acids. With 8 bases clipped from V and 3 bases from J, the junction kept 9 bases outside the gene matches. Per the germline V gene, CDR1 is MDHEN and CDR2 is SYDVKM. This chain's CDR3 is CASLLGGRDTGELFF. The CDR3 nucleotides are TGTGCCAGCCTATTAGGGGGCAGGGACACCGGGGAGCTGTTTTTT.

This clone has just one count. This rearrangement joins TRBV18 to TRBJ2-5; tentative D call: TRBD2 (5 bases). This CDR3 has 15 residues. V gave up 3 bases and J gave up 0 bases, with 11 bases separating them. The germline CDR1 and CDR2 sequences are KGHSH and LQKENI. In nucleotides, the CDR3 is TGTGCCAGCTCACCTCCCTCGGGGAACCAAGAGACCCAGTACTTC. The encoded protein is CASSPPSGNQETQYF. Using reference TRBV18 and TRBJ2-5 for the parts outside the CDR3, the full variable domain is NAGVMQNPRHLVRRRGQEARLRCSPMKGHSHVYWYRQLPEEGLKFMVYLQKENIIDESGMPKERFSAEFPKEGPSILRIQQVVRGDSAAYFCASSPPSGNQETQYFGPGTRLLVL.

The chain couples TRBV12-3 or TRBV12-4 to TRBJ2-3, with unresolved D. The CDR3 runs to 12 residues. Trimming pared 6 bases from V and 8 bases from J, leaving 12 bases between. The CDR3 sequence: CASSRSSGTQYF. The CDR3 bases are TGTGCCAGCAGCCGGAGTTCTGGTACGCAGTATTTT.

The genes are TRBV21-1 and TRBJ2-7; the table's TRBD2 call for D was not verified on the DNA. TRBV21-1 is a known pseudogene. This CDR3 spans 13 amino acids. This chain's CDR3 is CASPKGEGAEQYF. The CDR3 DNA follows: TGTGCCAGCCCTAAAGGGGAGGGAGCCGAGCAGTACTTC.